A single sample gave rise to the 17 T cell receptor beta chains below, sequenced in a study of blood T cell repertoires in COVID-19. Assay used: immunoSEQ multiplex PCR; TCRdb lists only in-frame clones, some missing. This sample yields approximately 200,000 clones, of which around nine tenths are seen a single time; approximately 11% belongs to the top ten. The sequenced sample was PBMCs or T cells enriched from blood (not recorded which). The receptor set was obtained from a man aged 25-45 years who had recovered from COVID-19.

The genes are TRBV5-1 and TRBJ2-7; TRBD2 is a possible D gene (6 bases). Germline values: CDR1 SGHRS, CDR2 YFSETQ. V lost 6 bases and J lost 5, with 18 bases in between. This CDR3 has 14 amino acids. The CDR3 loop reads CASTAEGTRDEQYF. Written as DNA, the CDR3 is TGCGCCAGCACCGCGGAGGGAACCAGGGACGAGCAGTACTTC.

The chain carries TRBV9 and TRBJ2-1; D remains ambiguous. Germline values: CDR1 SGDLS, CDR2 YYNGEE. V was clipped by 3 bases and J by 4 bases, with 11 bases between them. The CDR3 is 14 residues long. CDR3 in amino acids: CASSAVTFYNEQFF. For the CDR3, the DNA is TGTGCCAGCAGCGCGGTAACGTTTTACAATGAGCAGTTCTTC.

A single count supports this clone. The chain links TRBV5-1 to TRBJ1-1; TRBD1 agrees at 7 bases. The CDR3 runs 15 residues. V lost 4 bases, J lost 1 base, and 7 bases stayed unmatched. The germline V gene has CDR1 SGHRS and CDR2 YFSETQ. CDR3 region: CASSVEGARNTEAFF. In DNA form, the CDR3 reads TGCGCCAGCAGCGTCGAGGGGGCACGGAACACTGAAGCTTTCTTT.

The V gene is TRBV12-3 or TRBV12-4, the J gene TRBJ2-3; D call uncertain. This CDR3 spans 12 amino acids. Trimming left V 8 bases short and J 4 bases short, with 10 bases between. The CDR3 DNA follows: TGTGCCAGCTCACAGTCCCCAGATACGCAGTATTTT. Its translation: CASSQSPDTQYF.

This chain connects TRBV5-1 to TRBJ2-1; D remains ambiguous. The CDR3 has 12 residues. The germline gives CDR1 SGHRS, CDR2 YFSETQ. The V and J ends lost 3 bases and 8 bases respectively, with 9 bases between them. CDR3: CASSYPSDEQFF. CDR3 in DNA: TGCGCCAGCAGCTATCCGAGCGATGAGCAGTTCTTC.

The V and J genes are TRBV19 and TRBJ1-1, with 8 bases that match TRBD1. The germline V gene has CDR1 LNHDA and CDR2 SQIVND (reference sequence). The CDR3 extends over 15 amino acids. V lost 7 bases, J lost 1 base, and 8 bases stayed unmatched. The CDR3 region has the DNA TGTGCCAGTACGTACCAGACAGGGGCGAACACTGAAGCTTTCTTT. As protein: CASTYQTGANTEAFF.

V usage is TRBV18 and J usage is TRBJ1-4; D uncertain. The CDR3 has 17 amino acids. Germline CDR1 and CDR2: KGHSH and LQKENI. Trimming took 1 base from V and 8 from J, leaving 20 bases between them. CDR3 sequence reads: CASSPRFFAVSGEKLFF. The CDR3 DNA follows: TGTGCCAGCTCACCACGATTTTTCGCTGTAAGCGGGGAAAAACTGTTTTTT.

This clone showed up just once. The chain couples TRBV24-1 to TRBJ2-7, with 8 positions matching TRBD1. Germline CDR1 reads KGHDR; CDR2 reads SFDVKD. CDR3 size: 17 residues. V was pared by 4 bases and J by 1 base, with 11 bases of the junction left unmatched. The CDR3 sequence is CATSEPGQGAISYEQYF. The CDR3, as DNA: TGTGCCACCAGTGAACCAGGACAGGGTGCGATATCCTACGAGCAGTACTTC.

The chain carries TRBV5-1 and TRBJ2-7; perhaps TRBD1 as D (6 bases). V gave up 4 bases and J gave up 1 base, with 15 bases separating them. The CDR3 spans 15 residues. Germline loops: CDR1 SGHRS, CDR2 YFSETQ. CDR3 in DNA: TGCGCCAGCAGCCTACAGGGTGCATCTTCCTACGAGCAGTACTTC. This gives the protein CASSLQGASSYEQYF. The full variable domain, its missing parts supplied by reference TRBV5-1 and TRBJ2-7, is KAGVTQTPRYLIKTRGQQVTLSCSPISGHRSVSWYQQTPGQGLQFLFEYFSETQRNKGNFPGRFSGRQFSNSRSEMNVSTLELGDSALYLCASSLQGASSYEQYFGPGTRLTVT.

This chain joins TRBV7-8 and TRBJ1-1, with a possible D match to TRBD1 (6 bases). The CDR3 is 17 amino acids. Germline V gene data show CDR1 as SGHVS and CDR2 as FQNEAQ. The V gene lost 1 base and the J gene lost 3 bases, with 18 bases spanning the gap. The CDR3: CASSLERVGRGDTEAFF. Here the CDR3 DNA reads TGTGCCAGCAGCTTAGAAAGGGTAGGCAGGGGAGACACTGAAGCTTTCTTT.

The genes are TRBV4-2 and TRBJ2-1, with 10 bases lining up with TRBD2. Trimming at V came to 1 base and at J to 1 base, leaving 1 base not matched to a gene. The CDR3 consists of 16 residues. CDR1 LGHNA and CDR2 YNFKEQ come from the germline V gene. The CDR3, as DNA: TGTGCCAGCAGCCAAGTAGCGGGGGGTTCCTACAATGAGCAGTTCTTC. Its protein product is CASSQVAGGSYNEQFF.

The chain recombines TRBV3-1 (or the pseudogene TRBV3-2) with TRBJ2-7; D might be TRBD2 (6 bases). The V gene's germline CDR1 is LGHDT and CDR2 YNNKEL (reference sequence). The CDR3 length is 15 residues. Trimming cost V 4 bases and J 2 bases, with 15 bases left between them. The CDR3 reads CASSPRRAGTYEQYF. In DNA, the CDR3 is TGTGCCAGCAGCCCGAGAAGGGCGGGAACCTACGAGCAGTACTTC.

This clone was found once. This rearrangement joins TRBV19 to TRBJ1-5; tentatively, D is TRBD1 (5 bases). Trimming shortened V by 5 bases and J by 2 bases, and 13 bases separated the two germline ends. Germline lookup yields CDR1 LNHDA and CDR2 SQIVND (reference sequence). This CDR3 is built from 15 residues. The CDR3: CASSFGGNGNQPQHF. In DNA, the CDR3 is TGTGCCAGTAGTTTTGGGGGGAATGGCAATCAGCCCCAGCATTTT.

The chain's CDR3 is CASSSGISGNTIYF. The CDR3 DNA reads as TGTGCCAGCAGTTCAGGAATCTCTGGAAACACCATATATTTT. The J gene is TRBJ1-3, the V gene TRBV7-2; D is unclear. CDR3 length: 14 amino acids. Germline V gene data show CDR1 as SGHTA and CDR2 as FQGNSA. Trimming pared 6 bases from V and 0 bases from J, leaving 9 bases between. The variable domain in full, with the rest retrieved from reference TRBV7-2 and TRBJ1-3, is GAGVSQSPSNKVTEKGKDVELRCDPISGHTALYWYRQSLGQGLEFLIYFQGNSAPDKSGLPSDRFSAERTGGSVSTLTIQRTQQEDSAVYLCASSSGISGNTIYFGEGSWLTVV.

The chain links TRBV6-5 to TRBJ1-2, with 7 bases that match TRBD1. V shed 6 bases and J 5 bases; nucleotides not matched to a gene: 9. In germline, CDR1 is MNHEY, CDR2 SVGAGI. The CDR3 contains 14 residues. Here the CDR3 reads CASRRQGPGYGYTF. CDR3 bases: TGTGCCAGCAGGCGACAGGGCCCGGGGTATGGCTACACCTTC.

The CDR3 DNA follows: TGCGCCAGCAGCCAAGGGCTGGAGACGGGGGGCATCACTGAAGCTTTCTTT. Its translation is CASSQGLETGGITEAFF. The V gene is TRBV4-1, the J gene TRBJ1-1, with D possibly matching TRBD1 (6 bases). Looked up from germline, CDR1 is MGHRA and CDR2 is YSYEKL. V lost 1 base and J lost 4, with 19 bases in between. This CDR3 has 17 residues.

The genes are TRBV10-3 and TRBJ2-7; 10 positions match TRBD2. The ends lost 2 bases at V and 4 bases at J; junction bases unmatched: 5. This CDR3 spans 15 amino acids. Germline V CDR1 and CDR2: ENHRY, SYGVKD. CDR3 DNA sequence: TGTGCCATCAGTGAGGGAGCGGGAGGGCCTTACGAGCAGTACTTC. Its protein is CAISEGAGGPYEQYF.